This T cell receptor (beta chain) emerged from a study of regulatory T cells in long-lasting Graves disease. About the research overall: Antithyroid drug exposure in newly diagnosed Graves' patients had lasted under 3 months.

Both iRepertoire HTBI primers and Arm-PCR of CDR3 regions were used to build the TCR beta libraries. TCRdb processed the multiplex PCR reads anew with MiXCR; each CDR3 protein has one entry. The sample has around 250,000 distinct CDR3 sequences, 18% seen once. This clonotype was counted at least ten times. Indicated time point: newly diagnosed GD, antithyroid drugs for less than 3 months. Extracted RNA from PBMCs served as the source of the TCR library. Per germline, CDR1 SGHTA and CDR2 FQGNSA. With V trimmed by 0 bases and J by 4 bases, 8 bases remained unmatched. The CDR3 runs 17 residues. This TCR was sampled from a female donor with Graves disease. The sequences come from peripheral blood mononuclear cells (PBMCs), collected at new diagnosis, from a patient treated with antithyroid drugs. The V gene is TRBV7-2, the J gene TRBJ2-3, with 9 bases lining up with TRBD2. The CDR3 loop is CASSLAGRAGGPDTQYF. The DNA for the CDR3 is TGTGCCAGCAGCTTAGCAGGAAGGGCGGGAGGGCCAGATACGCAGTATTTT.